This T cell receptor (beta chain) was captured by sequencing in a study of blood T cell repertoires in COVID-19 (dated by TCRdb to the early 2020s). About the investigation overall: Samples from collaborators originated in the United States, Italy and Spain and spanned both the acute and convalescent phases of COVID-19. Where available, HLA class I and class II types were obtained from metadata supplied by the sample provider rather than from assay-based typing. The dataset comprised deeply sampled blood TCRbeta repertoires from subjects exposed to, actively infected with, or recovered from COVID-19. The samples were drawn from two sources: the first 160 participants of the ongoing ImmuneRACE study, and 1,254 subjects contributed by 6 global collaborators. A freely available public database, intended as a resource for researchers studying the immune response to SARS-CoV-2, is where the repertoires were released. The prospective study material was composed of cDNA or gDNA derived from T cells, B-cell-depleted T cells, or PBMCs. A de-identified subject ID, COVID-19 status, age in years and sex were almost always included in the sample metadata.

Collaborating institutions collected whole blood in K2EDTA tubes following their own protocols. For TCRbeta analysis, collaborators shipped samples in one of three forms: frozen whole blood, isolated PBMCs, or DNA extracted from either of those sample types. The cysteine opens and the phenylalanine closes a CDR3 of 15 amino acids. Only CDR3 DNA is held: 45 bases, read in frame from base 1. V lost 0 bases and J lost 7 bases, and the count of bases not matched to a germline gene is 3. Per the germline V gene, KGHSH is the CDR1 and LQKENI is the CDR2. TCRbeta CDR3 regions were amplified from genomic DNA using the immunoSEQ Assay, a bias-controlled multiplex PCR. Concerning the study's data processing: The number of nucleated cells in each sample was estimated by amplification of reference gene primers within the assay. To quantify the absolute abundance of each unique TCRbeta CDR3 rearrangement, sequence reads were collapsed and filtered. For each sample, productive Simpson clonality was calculated by taking the square root of Simpson's diversity index across productive rearrangements. TCRdb's version of the immuneACCESS table is confined to in-frame rearrangements and falls short of the full clone set. An unresolved V gene accounts for under half of the shortfall where checked; the remainder is of unknown origin. V, J and clone size derive from that table, while D and trimming were established from the DNA sequence. Present in this sample are 150,000 to 200,000 clones, approximately 86% of which were seen just once. Clones ranked in the top ten supply less than 3.5% of the sample.

In regard to this clone: This clone's antigen is unknown. Base-call qualities are not available, and no considerably larger clone is one nucleotide away.

The paper's findings and limits, for the study overall: Clinical and demographic metadata were provided uncurated, with the amount varying by source and participant.

Sequencing input: peripheral blood. This receptor was obtained from a man between 65 and 80 years old with acute or convalescent COVID-19. The sequence links TRBV18 to TRBJ2-1; 10 central bases correspond to TRBD1. The DNA is TGTGCCAGCTCACCACCTGGACAGGGGGGGAATGAGCAGTTCTTC. It codes for CASSPPGQGGNEQFF.